The TCR beta chain under discussion was sequenced for a study of PD-1 blockade in classical Hodgkin lymphoma. Some clones are missing from TCRdb's copy, which holds only in-frame ones; the method was immunoSEQ multiplex PCR. This table holds 38,000 or so clones, around 70% found once. Every one of the patients relapsed after autologous stem cell transplantation (brentuximab vedotin exposure was variable). The receptor was isolated from a human donor with classical Hodgkin lymphoma. The sequences come from peripheral blood mononuclear cells (PBMCs), collected before the second cycle of nivolumab.

The CDR3 loop is CASSLVGTGLNTGELFF. In nucleotides, the CDR3 is TGTGCCAGCAGCTTAGTAGGGACAGGTTTGAACACCGGGGAGCTGTTTTTT. V gene TRBV7-2 combines with J gene TRBJ2-2; 8 bases are shared with TRBD1. V dropped 1 base and J dropped 1; count of bases not matched to a gene: 5. The CDR3 has 17 amino acids. Looked up from germline, CDR1 is SGHTA and CDR2 is FQGNSA.